These 9 T cell receptor beta chains share one sample of origin, sequenced in a study of blood T cell repertoires in COVID-19. Measured with immunoSEQ multiplex PCR; TCRdb has only the in-frame clones, and not every one. The sample has around 260,000 clones, around 83% seen once; the top ten hold approximately 4%. Sequenced sample: peripheral blood. These TCRs come from a man aged 18-30 years with active or convalescent COVID-19.

The rearrangement joins TRBV7-9 to TRBJ1-5; possibly TRBD1 for D (6 bases). Deletions cut 5 bases from V and 7 bases from J, with 21 bases between. The germline V gene encodes CDR1 SEHNR and CDR2 FQNEAQ (reference sequence). The length of the CDR3 is 16 residues. CDR3 residues: CASSPIRQDPRQPQHF. Written as DNA, the CDR3 is TGTGCCAGCAGCCCAATAAGACAGGACCCGAGGCAGCCCCAGCATTTT.

On this clone itself: Its ends do not fully match the called genes, so a read error is possible. The chain links TRBV7-7 to TRBJ2-5, with TRBD2 matching over 7 bases. Germline lookup yields CDR1 SSHAT and CDR2 FNYEAQ (reference sequence). The CDR3 covers 16 residues. The CDR3 loop reads CASSAGARATQETQYF. The CDR3, as DNA: TGTGCTAGCAGCGCGGGAGCAAGGGCGACCCAAGAGACCCAGTACTTC.

There are a few counts of this clone. The chain combines TRBV4-1 with TRBJ1-6; D may be TRBD1 (5 bases). This CDR3 is built from 13 residues. Germline CDR1 is MGHRA and CDR2 is YSYEKL. V lost 4 bases and J lost 9, with 10 bases in between. DNA of the CDR3: TGCGCCAGCAGCCTAACGACAGTTTCACCCCTCCACTTT. It specifies CASSLTTVSPLHF.

This sequence joins TRBV4-3 and TRBJ1-6; the D is unclear. This CDR3 has 13 amino acids. Germline CDR1 LGHNA, CDR2 YSLEER. Trimming cost V 3 bases and J 8 bases, with 8 bases left between them. The DNA for the CDR3 is TGCGCCAGCAGCCAGAGCGGGGATTCACCCCTCCACTTT. Residues: CASSQSGDSPLHF.

This clone is medium-sized by share. The V and J genes are TRBV11-3 and TRBJ2-7; a possible D gene is TRBD2 (6 bases). Between the trimmed V and J ends, which lost 5 bases and 4 bases, there was a span of 18 bases. Germline CDR1 and CDR2: SGHNT and YENEEA. The CDR3 is made up of 15 amino acids. The CDR3 region has the DNA TGTGCCAGCAGCGACCGTAAAGGTCGGGGGTACGAGCAGTACTTC. Its protein product is CASSDRKGRGYEQYF. The full variable domain, completed using reference TRBV11-3 and TRBJ2-7, is EAGVVQSPRYKIIEKKQPVAFWCNPISGHNTLYWYLQNLGQGPELLIRYENEEAVDDSQLPKDRFSAERLKGVDSTLKIQPAELGDSAVYLCASSDRKGRGYEQYFGPGTRLTVT.

This rearrangement joins TRBV6-5 to TRBJ2-4, with a possible D match to TRBD2 (6 bases). V shed 6 bases and J shed 6 bases, with 15 bases lying between them. The CDR3 loop spans 14 amino acids. Germline lookup yields CDR1 MNHEY and CDR2 SVGAGI. CDR3 sequence (DNA): TGTGCCAGCAGGACGGGACTGTCGGCAAACATTCAGTACTTC. It is translated as CASRTGLSANIQYF.

The chain combines TRBV6-6 with TRBJ1-2; 9 bases are shared with TRBD1. CDR1 is MNHNY and CDR2 is SVGAGI in the germline V gene (reference sequence). The CDR3 spans 15 residues. J gave up 4 bases and V 8 bases, and 11 bases lay outside the gene matches. The CDR3 DNA reads as TGTGCCAGCGTTCGGACAGGGGCGCTAATCTATGGCTACACCTTC. Its protein product is CASVRTGALIYGYTF.

Regarding this clone: The CDR3 does not end in the conserved phenylalanine or tryptophan, so this is likely a read error. It is unclear where the CDR3 begins or ends on the DNA, so no DNA is shown, and the CDR3 is as TCRdb lists it. The chain combines TRBV11-2 with TRBJ2-7; no DNA check was done on the table's D call, TRBD2. Germline V CDR1 and CDR2: SGHAT, FQNNGV. The CDR3 length is 12 residues, termini included. CDR3 loop: CASSPRGAGDSI.

The chain couples TRBV6-5 to TRBJ1-4, with 7 bases identical to TRBD1. Germline values: CDR1 MNHEY, CDR2 SVGAGI. V shed 5 bases, J shed 8 bases, and the junction held 5 bases outside the gene matches. The CDR3 is 13 residues long. The CDR3, as DNA: TGTGCCAGCAGTAGGGGACAGCCAGAAAAACTGTTTTTT. Its translation is CASSRGQPEKLFF.